Listed here are 16 T cell receptor beta chains from one sample, sequenced in a study of human T cells and chemical hapten exposure. As for time point: patch test 2, 6 weeks after DPC sensitization. As to treatment: therapeutic diphenylcyclopropenone sensitization with weekly scalp DPC. TCRdb processed the RACE reads anew with MiXCR; each CDR3 protein has one entry. The sample lists 95,000 or so distinct CDR3 sequences; about an eighth were seen once. The input for sequencing was whole blood, taken in connection with sensitization to the hapten diphenylcyclopropenone (DPC). The source is a woman between 35 and 50 years old with alopecia areata. Some clones in this sample may be carry-over from other donors' samples.

In its sample, this clonotype was seen a few times. This rearrangement joins TRBV20-1 to TRBJ2-3; 8 bases line up with TRBD2. Germline CDR1 and CDR2: DFQATT and SNEGSKA (reference sequence). V lost 3 bases to trimming and J lost 0 bases; unmatched junction nucleotides: 8. The CDR3 length is 16 residues. CDR3 DNA: TGCAGTGCTAGTTCGCGCGGGGGGACGAGCACAGATACGCAGTATTTT. As protein: CSASSRGGTSTDTQYF.

In this sample, this clonotype turned up many times. The V call is TRBV6-6, the J call TRBJ2-5; D possibly corresponds to TRBD1 (5 bases). The CDR3 sequence is 13 residues long. Per the germline V gene, CDR1 is MNHNY and CDR2 is SVGAGI (reference sequence). The V end lost 5 bases, the J end lost 0 bases, and 7 bases lay between the germline ends. The CDR3 bases are TGTGCCAGCAGTCCACAGGACCAAGAGACCCAGTACTTC. This translates into CASSPQDQETQYF.

There are a few counts of this clonotype. The V call is TRBV20-1, the J call TRBJ2-5; 10 bases are shared with TRBD2. The junction had 7 bases not matched to a gene; V was cut back by 3 bases and J by 3 bases. The CDR3 totals 15 residues. From germline, CDR1 is DFQATT and CDR2 SNEGSKA (reference sequence). For the CDR3, the DNA is TGCAGTGCTAGGGAACTAGCGGGGCTTAAAGAGACCCAGTACTTC. This encodes CSARELAGLKETQYF.

The gene calls are TRBV6-5 and TRBJ1-1; D unclear. The V and J ends lost 6 bases and 1 base respectively, with 9 bases between them. The CDR3 contains 13 residues. Germline values: CDR1 MNHEY, CDR2 SVGAGI. The CDR3 region is CASRRPPNTEAFF. The CDR3, as DNA: TGTGCCAGCAGGAGACCCCCGAACACTGAAGCTTTCTTT.

This clonotype was counted only a few times. The gene calls are TRBV20-1 and TRBJ2-7; D ambiguous. Germline-derived CDR1 and CDR2 are DFQATT and SNEGSKA (reference sequence). CDR3 length equals 13 residues. Trimming shortened V by 3 bases and J by 1 base, and 10 bases separated the two germline ends. The CDR3 loop reads CSASGQPSYEQYF. The CDR3, as DNA: TGCAGTGCTAGCGGGCAGCCTTCCTACGAGCAGTACTTC.

The CDR3 spells CSVGSWQGDTQYF. Here the CDR3 DNA reads TGCAGCGTCGGAAGCTGGCAAGGGGATACGCAGTATTTT. The chain carries TRBV29-1 and TRBJ2-3; D unresolved. CDR3 length: 13 residues. Looked up from germline, CDR1 is SQVTM and CDR2 is ANQGSEA. V was clipped by 6 bases and J by 6 bases, with 16 bases between them.

Points on this clonotype: Since a much larger clone is just one base distant, this may be a read error. J is TRBJ2-7 and V is TRBV28; 10 bases align to TRBD2. Germline V CDR1 and CDR2: MDHEN, SYDVKM. The CDR3 is 16 amino acids. J was trimmed by 3 bases and V by 0 bases; bases with no gene match: 5. The CDR3 is CASSLWPSGSNYEQYF. In DNA form, the CDR3 reads TGTGCCAGCAGTTTATGGCCTAGCGGGAGTAACTACGAGCAGTACTTC.

As for this clonotype: A much larger clone is a single base away; this may be a read error. Since the CDR3 does not end with the conserved phenylalanine or tryptophan, this likely comes from a read error. The CDR3 nucleotides are TGTGCCAGCAGCCAAGATGGAGGGCTTAGAGATACGCAGTATTAT. Translated, it gives CASSQDGGLRDTQYY. The genes are TRBV3-1 and TRBJ2-3, with D perhaps matching TRBD2 (6 bases). This CDR3 spans 15 amino acids. CDR1 and CDR2 (germline): LGHDT, YNNKEL (reference sequence). The ends were cut back, 0 bases at V and 5 bases at J, with 12 bases in the middle.

In this sample, this clonotype turned up many times. This chain connects TRBV12-5 to TRBJ2-1; D is undetermined. CDR1 is LGHNT, CDR2 FRNRAP, per germline. V gave up 1 base and J gave up 9 bases, with 4 bases separating them. This CDR3 is 11 amino acids long. The CDR3 region has the DNA TGTGCTAGTGGTTTGGAGTCTGAGCAGTTCTTC. This codes for CASGLESEQFF.

This clonotype was observed a few times. The gene calls are TRBV28 and TRBJ2-3, with a tentative D call TRBD1 (6 bases). CDR1 MDHEN and CDR2 SYDVKM come from the germline V gene. Trimming took 7 bases from V and 10 from J, leaving 24 bases between them. The CDR3 sequence is 15 residues long. The CDR3 loop reads CASNSDRTQWWPQYF. CDR3 DNA sequence: TGTGCCAGCAACAGCGACAGGACCCAGTGGTGGCCGCAGTATTTT.

The sample holds many counts of this clonotype. This chain joins TRBV20-1 and TRBJ2-7, with 7 bases aligning to TRBD1. The trim removed 3 bases at V and 5 bases at J, leaving 7 bases unmatched. CDR1 and CDR2 from the germline V gene are DFQATT and SNEGSKA (reference sequence). This CDR3 is 13 amino acids long. CDR3 protein: CSARSAQGDEQYF. CDR3 nucleotides: TGCAGTGCTAGGTCTGCGCAGGGGGACGAGCAGTACTTC.

In its sample, this clonotype was seen a few times. V is TRBV18 and J is TRBJ1-1; the match to TRBD1 covers 8 bases. In germline, CDR1 is KGHSH, CDR2 LQKENI. The CDR3 has 15 amino acids. Trimming at V came to 6 bases and at J to 1 base, leaving 7 bases not matched to a gene. CDR3 nucleotide sequence: TGTGCCAGCTCCCCTGGGACAGGTTGGAACACTGAAGCTTTCTTT. Translated: CASSPGTGWNTEAFF.

This clonotype was seen more than once but under ten times. This chain uses TRBV2 with TRBJ1-5; D not certain. Germline V lookup: CDR1 SNHLY, CDR2 FYNNEI. CDR3 length equals 14 residues. The germline V and J ends were trimmed by 3 bases and 2 bases, with 8 bases remaining between them. The CDR3 spells CASSEDWGNQPQHF. The CDR3 DNA is TGTGCCAGCAGTGAGGACTGGGGCAATCAGCCCCAGCATTTT.

This clonotype was seen repeatedly, ten times or more. The V gene is TRBV23-1, the J gene TRBJ2-1, with TRBD2 matching over 10 bases. TRBV23-1 is an ORF, and what it does is uncertain. V lost 1 base to trimming and J lost 1 base; unmatched junction nucleotides: 13. The CDR3 runs to 20 residues. The CDR3 bases are TGCGCCAGCAGTCAATTCAGGGGTGGGCTAGCGGGAGTGTCCTACAATGAGCAGTTCTTC. Amino acid sequence: CASSQFRGGLAGVSYNEQFF.

This clonotype was seen at least ten times. The chain recombines TRBV27 with TRBJ1-6; perhaps TRBD1 as D (5 bases). Per the germline V gene, CDR1 is MNHEY and CDR2 is SMNVEV (reference sequence). CDR3 length: 18 amino acids. The V end was cut by 3 bases, the J end by 1 base, with 16 bases between. The CDR3 spells CASSFGQGGYSYNSPLHF. The CDR3 nucleotides read TGTGCCAGCAGTTTCGGGCAGGGAGGGTATTCCTATAATTCACCCCTCCACTTT.

The V call is TRBV7-2, the J call TRBJ1-1, with D perhaps TRBD1 (6 bases). The CDR3 consists of 15 residues. Per germline, CDR1 SGHTA and CDR2 FQGNSA. Trimming took 4 bases from V and 4 from J, leaving 16 bases between them. The CDR3 DNA reads as TGTGCCAGCAGCTCTGCCAAACAGGGAGCCACTGAAGCTTTCTTT. It yields the protein CASSSAKQGATEAFF.